Listed below are T cell receptor beta chains from one sample, sequenced in a study of T cells in Graves' hyperthyroidism and ophthalmopathy. In TCRdb, the multiplex PCR reads were re-called with MiXCR into one record per CDR3 protein. Of 300,000 or so distinct CDR3 sequences in the sample, 18% were seen once. Specimen: blood. The source of these receptors is a woman aged 45-65 years with Graves' hyperthyroidism. The CDR3 runs from the conserved cysteine through the conserved F or W. The D gene is left open where the match is weak. Size is stated for part of the rows, as once, few or many counts, or as a class when the clone is expanded.

cdr3_aa | cdr3_nt | j_call | v_call | clone_size | d_call
CASSLDGGRQETQYF | TGCGCCAGCAGCTTGGACGGGGGCCGTCAAGAGACCCAGTACTTC | TRBJ2-5 | TRBV5-1 | . | .
CASSYSVQGGRFAEQFF | TGTGCCAGCAGTTACTCCGTACAGGGGGGTAGGTTTGCGGAGCAGTTCTTC | TRBJ2-1 | TRBV6-6 | . | TRBD1
CAWSVSGGTTEAFF | TGTGCCTGGAGTGTATCGGGAGGGACCACTGAAGCTTTCTTT | TRBJ1-1 | TRBV30 | . | .
CASSEGLGGQETQYF | TGTGCCAGCAGTGAAGGCCTCGGGGGTCAAGAGACCCAGTACTTC | TRBJ2-5 | TRBV2 | . | .
CASSSTEHPMSYGYTF | TGTGCCAGCAGCTCCACGGAACACCCCATGAGCTATGGCTACACCTTC | TRBJ1-2 | TRBV11-2 | . | .
CASSVTSGRSDTQYF | TGTGCCAGCAGTGTGACTAGCGGGAGGTCAGATACGCAGTATTTT | TRBJ2-3 | TRBV2 | . | TRBD2
CASSPNTRIEAFF | TGTGCCAGCTCACCTAATACAAGGATTGAAGCTTTCTTT | TRBJ1-1 | TRBV18 | many | .
CASSVSGSDTDTQYF | TGTGCCAGCAGCGTAAGCGGGAGCGATACAGATACGCAGTATTTT | TRBJ2-3 | TRBV7-3 | many | TRBD2
CASSYRDTLREQYF | TGTGCCAGCAGTTACAGGGACACTCTTCGGGAGCAGTACTTC | TRBJ2-7 | TRBV6-5 | . | .
CASSFGGPMTGELFF | TGTGCCAGCAGTTTTGGGGGCCCCATGACCGGGGAGCTGTTTTTT | TRBJ2-2 | TRBV12-3/TRBV12-4 | . | .
CASSRSSGVGTDTQYF | TGTGCCAGCTCACGCTCTAGCGGGGTGGGCACAGATACGCAGTATTTT | TRBJ2-3 | TRBV18 | . | TRBD2
CASSGQGAAGSEQFF | TGTGCCAGCAGTGGACAGGGGGCTGCGGGTAGTGAGCAGTTCTTC | TRBJ2-1 | TRBV2 | many | TRBD1
CAWSIGTLYNEQFF | TGTGCCTGGAGTATAGGGACATTGTACAATGAGCAGTTCTTC | TRBJ2-1 | TRBV30 | few | .
CSARGDKDYGYTF | TGCAGTGCTAGAGGGGACAAGGACTATGGCTACACCTTC | TRBJ1-2 | TRBV20-1 | . | .
CASSQTGTSYRGTQYF | TGTGCCAGCAGTCAAACCGGGACTAGTTACAGAGGGACCCAGTACTTC | TRBJ2-5 | TRBV6-1 | many | TRBD2
CASSLYRGPFNYGYTF | TGTGCCAGCAGTTTGTACAGGGGACCCTTTAACTATGGCTACACCTTC | TRBJ1-2 | TRBV12-3/TRBV12-4 | few | TRBD1
CSAAHSSNQPQHF | TGCAGTGCTGCGCACAGCAGCAATCAGCCCCAGCATTTT | TRBJ1-5 | TRBV20-1 | few | .
CASSPPGLRTDTQYF | TGCGCCAGCAGCCCACCCGGACTAAGGACAGATACGCAGTATTTT | TRBJ2-3 | TRBV5-1 | many | .
CASSYSQGTNEQFF | TGTGCCAGCAGTTACTCGCAGGGGACCAATGAGCAGTTCTTC | TRBJ2-1 | TRBV6-2/TRBV6-3 | . | .
CASSHLAGAADTQYF | TGCGCCAGCAGCCACCTCGCGGGGGCCGCCGATACGCAGTATTTT | TRBJ2-3 | TRBV4-1 | . | .
CASAGGGHNEQFF | TGTGCCAGCGCGGGGGGGGGCCACAATGAGCAGTTCTTC | TRBJ2-1 | TRBV27 | many | TRBD2
CASSESGTAQETQYF | TGTGCCAGCAGTGAGTCCGGGACAGCCCAAGAGACCCAGTACTTC | TRBJ2-5 | TRBV6-1 | few | TRBD1
CASSSGLGSYTF | TGCGCCAGCAGCTCGGGATTGGGTAGCTACACCTTC | TRBJ1-2 | TRBV5-1 | . | .
CASSSPLRPGTWSYTF | TGTGCCAGCAGCTCTCCTCTCCGGCCCGGGACGTGGAGCTACACCTTC | TRBJ1-2 | TRBV13 | . | .
CASSFLVGGQPQHF | TGTGCCAGCAGTTTCCTAGTGGGGGGCCAGCCCCAGCATTTT | TRBJ1-5 | TRBV28 | few | .
CASSSRTGLWDTQYF | TGTGCCAGCAGTTCACGGACAGGGTTATGGGATACGCAGTATTTT | TRBJ2-3 | TRBV6-1 | . | TRBD1
CASSPGSSYEQYF | TGCGCCAGCAGCCCCGGCTCCTCCTACGAGCAGTACTTC | TRBJ2-7 | TRBV5-1 | few | .
CSVSKGSGTEAFF | TGCAGCGTTAGTAAGGGGAGTGGCACTGAAGCTTTCTTT | TRBJ1-1 | TRBV29-1 | few | .
CASSFTGLDTDTQYF | TGTGCCAGCAGCTTTACGGGACTAGACACAGATACGCAGTATTTT | TRBJ2-3 | TRBV6-1 | . | TRBD2
CASSDWTSELWETQYF | TGCGCCAGCAGCGATTGGACTAGCGAGTTATGGGAGACCCAGTACTTC | TRBJ2-5 | TRBV10-2 | . | TRBD2
CASSHGTPHTGKLFF | TGTGCCAGCAGTCATGGGACTCCTCACACCGGGAAGCTGTTTTTT | TRBJ2-2 | TRBV12-3/TRBV12-4 | . | .
CSARVGPGDDIQYF | TGCAGTGCTAGAGTCGGCCCGGGCGACGACATTCAGTACTTC | TRBJ2-4 | TRBV20-1 | few | .
CAWEAGTGPNYGYTF | TGTGCCTGGGAAGCCGGGACAGGTCCTAACTATGGCTACACCTTC | TRBJ1-2 | TRBV30 | . | TRBD1